The 21 T cell receptor beta chains below all came from one sample that was sequenced in a study of T cell responses to AZD1222 COVID-19 vaccine. TCRdb keeps only in-frame clones here, not all; method: immunoSEQ multiplex PCR. The profile shows around 190,000 clones, roughly 94% of them singletons. The specimen comprised peripheral blood, sampled 28 days after the second AZD1222 dose. The receptors were gathered from an adult who received the AZD1222 COVID-19 vaccine.

The chain has TRBV19 and TRBJ1-1; tentatively, D is TRBD1 (6 bases). The length of the CDR3 is 15 residues. The germline CDR1 and CDR2 sequences are LNHDA and SQIVND (reference sequence). The V gene lost 9 bases and the J gene lost 0 bases, with 17 bases spanning the gap. CDR3 amino acids: CASKHPGHLNTEAFF. CDR3 bases: TGTGCCAGCAAACACCCGGGACATTTGAACACTGAAGCTTTCTTT.

This chain uses TRBV6-4 with TRBJ1-2, with D hard to call. The germline V and J ends were trimmed by 1 base and 8 bases, with 8 bases remaining between them. The CDR3 sequence is 12 residues long. Germline assignment: CDR1 MRHNA and CDR2 SNTAGT. CDR3 bases: TGTGCCAGCAGTGACTTAAGTGGGGGCTACACCTTC. Encoded protein: CASSDLSGGYTF.

This chain links TRBV7-9 with TRBJ1-2; TRBD1 matches at 7 bases. The CDR3 consists of 15 residues. The V and J ends lost 5 bases and 3 bases, in that order; junction bases with no gene match: 9. The germline V gene has CDR1 SEHNR and CDR2 FQNEAQ (reference sequence). CDR3 in amino acids: CASSLDLGGDYGYTF. CDR3 nucleotides: TGTGCCAGCAGCCTAGATTTAGGGGGCGACTATGGCTACACCTTC.

V and J are TRBV2 and TRBJ2-3, with D hard to call. V was shortened by 9 bases and J by 9 bases, with 13 bases between the two germline ends. The germline V gene has CDR1 SNHLY and CDR2 FYNNEI. The CDR3 has 11 residues. The chain's CDR3 is CARGPNATQYF. DNA for the CDR3: TGTGCCAGAGGACCGAACGCCACGCAGTATTTT.

Comment on this clone: At the DNA level, this CDR3 is encoded by other sequences in the same sample as well. The rearrangement links TRBV28 to TRBJ1-5; no reliable D call. The germline V gene encodes CDR1 MDHEN and CDR2 SYDVKM. Trimming shortened V by 5 bases and J by 4 bases, and 6 bases separated the two germline ends. This CDR3 is 12 amino acids long. DNA for the CDR3: TGTGCCAGCAGTCTATTTAATCAGCCCCAGCATTTT. This sequence encodes CASSLFNQPQHF.

This chain uses TRBV28 with TRBJ1-5; D is ambiguous. Trimming took 6 bases from V and 0 from J, leaving 9 bases between them. CDR3 size: 14 residues. Germline V gives CDR1 MDHEN, CDR2 SYDVKM. CDR3: CASRRGYSNQPQHF. In DNA, the CDR3 is TGTGCCAGCAGGCGGGGATATAGCAATCAGCCCCAGCATTTT.

The chain employs TRBV19 and TRBJ2-2; 7 bases fit TRBD1. With V trimmed by 11 bases and J by 0 bases, 9 bases remained unmatched. Germline V gene sequence: CDR1 LNHDA, CDR2 SQIVND (reference sequence). The CDR3 sequence is 15 residues long. The CDR3 DNA sequence: TGTGCCGCCCAACCCGGGACAGCGAACACCGGGGAGCTGTTTTTT. Translating it yields CAAQPGTANTGELFF.

The chain's CDR3 is CASSFIAQDTQYF. The CDR3 DNA reads as TGTGCCAGCAGTTTTATAGCGCAAGATACGCAGTATTTT. The V gene is TRBV7-2, the J gene TRBJ2-3, with a weak D call TRBD2 (5 bases). CDR1 is SGHTA, CDR2 FQGNSA, per germline. The CDR3 runs to 13 residues. Trimming removed 6 bases from V and 5 bases from J, with 12 bases in between.

The V gene is TRBV7-8, the J gene TRBJ2-7; TRBD1 agrees at 9 bases. Trimming cost V 2 bases and J 7 bases; bases outside gene matches: 15. This CDR3 is built from 17 residues. CDR1 is SGHVS and CDR2 is FQNEAQ in the germline V gene. The CDR3, as DNA: TGTGCCAGCAGCTTAACCGGCCCACGGGACAGGGCAGGAGAGCAGTACTTC. Protein: CASSLTGPRDRAGEQYF.

This clone was seen a few times. This chain links TRBV28 with TRBJ2-2; perhaps D is TRBD1 or TRBD2 (5 bases each). The V and J ends lost 8 bases and 3 bases respectively, with 19 bases between them. Germline CDR1 reads MDHEN; CDR2 reads SYDVKM. The CDR3 is 16 residues long. The CDR3 nucleotides read TGTGCCAGCGGGGGATTTTTGGGTACGGACACCGGGGAGCTGTTTTTT. It yields the protein CASGGFLGTDTGELFF.

The gene calls are TRBV24-1 and TRBJ2-1; TRBD2 aligns across 13 bases. Germline CDR1 reads KGHDR; CDR2 reads SFDVKD. V lost 3 bases, J lost 12 bases, and 7 bases stayed unmatched. The CDR3 loop spans 15 amino acids. CDR3 sequence: CATSDPWTSGSRQFF. The CDR3 nucleotides read TGTGCCACCAGTGATCCTTGGACTAGCGGGAGTCGGCAGTTCTTC.

The V call is TRBV5-1, the J call TRBJ2-1; 13 bases match TRBD2. With 4 bases clipped from V and 7 bases from J, the junction kept 5 bases outside the gene matches. The germline gives CDR1 SGHRS, CDR2 YFSETQ. This CDR3 spans 15 amino acids. DNA of the CDR3: TGCGCCAGCAGCCTAGGACTAGCGGGGGCAAATGAGCAGTTCTTC. Its translation: CASSLGLAGANEQFF.

This chain connects TRBV6-1 to TRBJ2-7; weak D call: TRBD1 (6 bases). Trimming stripped 8 bases from V and 4 bases from J, with 24 bases between. The CDR3 is made up of 16 amino acids. Germline V gene lookup returns CDR1 MNHNS and CDR2 SASEGT. The CDR3 region has the DNA TGTGCCAGCCGTGCTGTTACAGGGCTCCTAAGATACGAGCAGTACTTC. Translating gives CASRAVTGLLRYEQYF.

The rearrangement links TRBV28 to TRBJ1-5; maybe TRBD1 (5 bases). Germline-derived CDR1 and CDR2 are MDHEN and SYDVKM. The V end was cut by 8 bases, the J end by 0 bases, with 17 bases between. The CDR3 has 16 residues. The CDR3 sequence is CASADIGAYSNQPQHF. In nucleotides, the CDR3 is TGTGCCAGCGCGGACATCGGGGCTTATAGCAATCAGCCCCAGCATTTT.

This rearrangement joins TRBV5-6 to TRBJ1-1, with TRBD1 matching over 9 bases. The CDR3 covers 14 residues. Losses at the gene ends were 4 bases for V and 5 bases for J; bases not matched to a gene: 6. Germline CDR1 SGHDT, CDR2 YYEEEE. The CDR3 nucleotides are TGTGCCAGCAGCATGGGACAGGGTGGGACTGAAGCTTTCTTT. This codes for CASSMGQGGTEAFF.

The V and J genes are TRBV18 and TRBJ2-3; 7 nucleotides align to TRBD1. Germline trimming cut 3 bases from V and 0 bases from J; bases unmatched to any gene: 6. CDR3 size: 16 residues. Germline V gene data show CDR1 as KGHSH and CDR2 as LQKENI. The DNA for the CDR3 is TGTGCCAGCTCACCCTCCGGGGACAGAAGCACAGATACGCAGTATTTT. It translates to CASSPSGDRSTDTQYF.

This clone was observed a few times. The chain is built from TRBV28 and TRBJ2-3; TRBD1 is a possible D gene (6 bases). V was cut by 2 bases and J by 4 bases, with 10 bases left in between. From germline, CDR1 is MDHEN and CDR2 SYDVKM. The CDR3 is 14 amino acids. The CDR3 loop reads CASSLNRVSDTQYF. The CDR3 region has the DNA TGTGCCAGCAGTTTAAACAGGGTCTCAGATACGCAGTATTTT.

The chain is built from TRBV20-1 and TRBJ2-1; TRBD1 agrees at 11 bases. After removal of 3 bases from V and 6 bases from J, the junction contained 7 bases not matched to a gene. The CDR3 covers 15 residues. CDR1 DFQATT and CDR2 SNEGSKA come from the germline V gene (reference sequence). As DNA, the CDR3 is TGCAGTGCTAGTGTACCGGGACAGGGGGTCAATGAGCAGTTCTTC. Its translation is CSASVPGQGVNEQFF.

The table lists this clone with a count of one. The J gene is TRBJ1-5, the V gene TRBV27; no clear D. Germline lookup yields CDR1 MNHEY and CDR2 SMNVEV (reference sequence). V lost 3 bases, J lost 0 bases, and 18 bases lay in between. The CDR3 loop spans 18 amino acids. The CDR3 reads CASSFVPPTAYSNQPQHF. The CDR3, as DNA: TGTGCCAGCAGTTTTGTACCGCCGACCGCCTATAGCAATCAGCCCCAGCATTTT.

V and J are TRBV7-9 and TRBJ1-6, with D maybe TRBD1 (5 bases). CDR1 and CDR2 from the germline V gene are SEHNR and FQNEAQ (reference sequence). The germline V and J ends were trimmed by 6 bases and 9 bases, with 21 bases remaining between them. This CDR3 region has 16 residues. Written as DNA, the CDR3 is TGTGCCAGCAGTGAACAAGAGGGCAGGGTCCCTTCACCCCTCCACTTT. It codes for CASSEQEGRVPSPLHF.

This clone was seen a handful of times. The chain uses TRBV27 and TRBJ2-3; 10 bases align to TRBD2. The CDR3 runs 16 residues. CDR1 is MNHEY and CDR2 is SMNVEV in the germline V gene (reference sequence). Trimming took 4 bases from V and 0 from J; bases not matched to a gene: 4. The CDR3: CASSYSGGTSTDTQYF. The CDR3 DNA reads as TGTGCCAGCAGTTATAGCGGGGGGACTAGCACAGATACGCAGTATTTT.